The table lists the clone carrying this T cell receptor (beta chain) with a few counts. As yet, its antigen is unknown. TCRdb itself ran the reads through MiXCR, one entry per CDR3 protein. The table includes about 250,000 distinct CDR3 sequences, approximately 15% detected once. This record belongs to a study of T cell repertoires in cytomegalovirus infection. Overall study: It was the public TCR beta signatures that indicated both CMV infection and matching HLA type. Study-level findings and limits: Summed public TCR beta family frequency identified CMV carriers bearing the relevant HLA. The ex vivo response showed dominance by HLA-C-restricted CMV-specific TCR beta clonotypes.

The CDR3 runs 14 residues. The germline V gene has CDR1 MDHEN and CDR2 SYDVKM. V lost 6 bases and J lost 1, with 10 bases in between. What was sequenced was CD8+ T cells from PBMCs. V usage is TRBV28 and J usage is TRBJ1-5; D unclear. The clonotype originates from a human donor in good health (CMV status not recorded). Some clones in this sample may be carry-over from other donors' samples. CDR3 nucleotide sequence: TGTGCCAGCAGATCGGGTGCGAGCAATCAGCCCCAGCATTTT. The encoded protein is CASRSGASNQPQHF. Filled out from reference TRBV28 and TRBJ1-5, the complete variable domain reads DVKVTQSSRYLVKRTGEKVFLECVQDMDHENMFWYRQDPGLGLRLIYFSYDVKMKEKGDIPEGYSVSREKKERFSLILESASTNQTSMYLCASRSGASNQPQHFGDGTRLSIL.